Listed here are 2 T cell receptor beta chains from one sample, sequenced in a study of spatial heterogeneity in lung cancer. TCRdb independently ran MiXCR on the 5' RACE reads; one entry per CDR3 protein. The sample lists tens of thousands of distinct CDR3 sequences; 7% to 9% were seen once. Time point defined: sample taken at primary tumor resection. No cells were sorted before sequencing. The whole RNA sequenced was extracted from tumor, nontumor lung or frozen PBMC. Sequenced here: PBMCs, sampled at surgery. The receptors stem from a male donor with early-stage non-small cell lung cancer.

This CDR3 is CAWSVGTGRYEQYF. The DNA for the CDR3 is TGTGCCTGGAGTGTCGGGACAGGGCGGTACGAGCAGTACTTC. This sequence joins TRBV30 and TRBJ2-7, with TRBD1 identical over 9 bases. Germline loops: CDR1 GTSNPN, CDR2 SVGIG (reference sequence). Trimming removed 0 bases from V and 4 bases from J; junction bases left unmatched: 4. The CDR3 extends over 14 amino acids.

The chain has TRBV7-9 and TRBJ2-7; maybe TRBD2 (5 bases). This CDR3 is 17 amino acids long. The V end was cut by 4 bases, the J end by 1 base, with 20 bases between. From germline, CDR1 is SEHNR and CDR2 FQNEAQ (reference sequence). Written as DNA, the CDR3 is TGTGCCAGCAGCTCACCAGGATGGTCCCGGGGTTCCTACGAGCAGTACTTC. Translated, it gives CASSSPGWSRGSYEQYF. Supplemented by reference TRBV7-9 and TRBJ2-7, the full variable domain reads DTGVSQNPRHKITKRGQNVTFRCDPISEHNRLYWYRQTLGQGPEFLTYFQNEAQLEKSRLLSDRFSAERPKGSFSTLEIQRTEQGDSAMYLCASSSPGWSRGSYEQYFGPGTRLTVT.